This paragraph covers one T cell receptor (beta chain) sequence. Its antigen is still unknown. These data originate in a study of cytomegalovirus exposure and HLA in healthy donors. In the study overall: Membership in the Caucasian-associated ancestry cluster was found for 81% of almost 400 genotyped donors.

General study results and limits: From TCR beta sequences, most subjects' HLA-A and HLA-B alleles were reportedly predicted accurately. Looking again later, the authors saw that most CMV-associated TCR beta chains seemed HLA-restricted.

With 60 Vbeta and 13 Jbeta primers, the PCR was carried out. Profiling relied on immunoSEQ multiplex PCR, and the TCRdb table lists in-frame clones only, not all of them. The profile shows 140,000 or so clones, over 60% of them singletons. Sequenced input: PBMCs. The sequence derives from a man aged 40-49 years in good health and CMV-seronegative.

This CDR3 is CASSIRDIGSPLHF. The CDR3 nucleotides are TGTGCCAGCAGCATCCGGGACATTGGCTCACCCCTCCACTTT. The V gene is TRBV9, the J gene TRBJ1-6, with a possible D match to TRBD1 (6 bases). Germline CDR1 reads SGDLS; CDR2 reads YYNGEE. Trimming pared 4 bases from V and 10 bases from J, leaving 15 bases between. CDR3 length: 14 residues.